The 17 T cell receptor beta chains reported below all come from one sample, sequenced in a study of blood T cell repertoires in COVID-19. Profiled with immunoSEQ multiplex PCR; TCRdb holds only in-frame clones, not every one. The sample shows 60,000 to 95,000 clones, about 92% of them seen only once. Sequenced sample: peripheral blood. All receptors derive from a woman aged 80 or over with active or convalescent COVID-19.

This chain links TRBV7-2 with TRBJ2-5, with TRBD1 identical over 7 bases. Germline values: CDR1 SGHTA, CDR2 FQGNSA. J was trimmed by 5 bases and V by 5 bases; bases with no gene match: 11. The CDR3 covers 15 residues. The CDR3 here is CASSPGTAQRETQYF. DNA of the CDR3: TGTGCCAGCAGCCCTGGGACAGCTCAACGGGAGACCCAGTACTTC.

The chain employs TRBV30 and TRBJ1-2, with D possibly matching TRBD1 (5 bases). The V end lost 0 bases, the J end lost 5 bases, and 10 bases lay between the germline ends. This CDR3 contains 13 residues. Germline V gene sequence: CDR1 GTSNPN, CDR2 SVGIG (reference sequence). This CDR3 is CAWSVGGSYGYTF. The CDR3 DNA follows: TGTGCCTGGAGTGTGGGGGGTTCGTATGGCTACACCTTC.

The CDR3 region has the DNA TGTGCCAGCAGTCTAACAGGTAATAGCAATCAGCCCCAGCATTTT. It is translated as CASSLTGNSNQPQHF. The genes are TRBV28 and TRBJ1-5; D is perhaps TRBD1 (5 bases). V was cut by 5 bases and J by 0 bases, with 11 bases left in between. This CDR3 is built from 15 residues. Germline V gives CDR1 MDHEN, CDR2 SYDVKM.

This chain links TRBV19 with TRBJ2-7, with a tentative D call TRBD2 (6 bases). Trimming cost V 3 bases and J 5 bases, with 8 bases left between them. The CDR3 covers 12 residues. CDR1 and CDR2 from the germline V gene are LNHDA and SQIVND (reference sequence). CDR3 DNA sequence: TGTGCCAGTAGTATTGGGGAGGACGAGCAGTACTTC. Protein product: CASSIGEDEQYF.

CDR3 loop: CAWSYERNTEAFF. The CDR3 region has the DNA TGTGCCTGGAGTTACGAGCGGAACACTGAAGCTTTCTTT. This rearrangement joins TRBV30 to TRBJ1-1; D gene ambiguous. Trimming removed 2 bases at V and 1 base at J, with 8 bases between. The CDR3 is 13 residues long. Looked up from germline, CDR1 is GTSNPN and CDR2 is SVGIG (reference sequence).

The rearrangement links TRBV7-9 to TRBJ1-6; D may be TRBD1 (6 bases). Germline V gives CDR1 SEHNR, CDR2 FQNEAQ (reference sequence). This CDR3 contains 12 residues. Between the trimmed V and J ends, which lost 4 bases and 8 bases, there was a span of 6 bases. CDR3: CASSWTDSPLHF. The CDR3 DNA is TGTGCCAGCAGCTGGACAGATTCACCCCTCCACTTT.

This clone was seen only once. CDR3 in amino acids: CASSQVGVGEQYF. Here the CDR3 DNA reads TGTGCCAGCAGCCAAGTAGGGGTGGGGGAGCAGTACTTC. This chain connects TRBV3-1 (or the pseudogene TRBV3-2) to TRBJ2-7; possible D gene TRBD1, 5 bases. This CDR3 contains 13 residues. Germline CDR1 LGHDT, CDR2 YNNKEL (reference sequence). Deletions cut 1 base from V and 7 bases from J, with 11 bases between.

The chain employs TRBV3-1 (or the pseudogene TRBV3-2) and TRBJ1-2; D is perhaps TRBD1 (5 bases). Trimming removed 2 bases at V and 1 base at J, with 11 bases between. The V gene's germline CDR1 is LGHDT and CDR2 YNNKEL (reference sequence). This CDR3 has 15 amino acids. This chain's CDR3 is CASSQFPQGNYGYTF. The CDR3 DNA is TGTGCCAGCAGCCAATTCCCGCAGGGTAACTATGGCTACACCTTC.

The chain combines TRBV13 with TRBJ1-1; possible D gene TRBD1, 5 bases. Germline assignment: CDR1 PRHDT and CDR2 FYEKMQ (reference sequence). This CDR3 contains 17 residues. Trimming removed 2 bases at V and 0 bases at J, with 16 bases between. The CDR3 region has the DNA TGTGCCAGCAGCTTAATCGTCCCTAGACAGCTGAACACTGAAGCTTTCTTT. Amino acid sequence: CASSLIVPRQLNTEAFF.

This clone was detected only once. V gene TRBV7-9 combines with J gene TRBJ2-2, with 10 bases lining up with TRBD2. J was trimmed by 1 base and V by 4 bases; bases with no gene match: 3. The CDR3 length is 16 residues. Germline values: CDR1 SEHNR, CDR2 FQNEAQ (reference sequence). CDR3 sequence reads: CASSSVAGGNTGELFF. In DNA form, the CDR3 reads TGTGCCAGCAGCTCGGTAGCGGGGGGGAACACCGGGGAGCTGTTTTTT. Combining the CDR3 with reference TRBV7-9 and TRBJ2-2 gives the whole variable domain DTGVSQNPRHKITKRGQNVTFRCDPISEHNRLYWYRQTLGQGPEFLTYFQNEAQLEKSRLLSDRFSAERPKGSFSTLEIQRTEQGDSAMYLCASSSVAGGNTGELFFGEGSRLTVL.

The chain joins TRBV6-5 to TRBJ1-1; a weak D match, TRBD1 (6 bases). Germline V gene sequence: CDR1 MNHEY, CDR2 SVGAGI. There are 14 residues in the CDR3. V dropped 7 bases and J dropped 1 base, with 13 bases sitting between them. The CDR3: CASIRGGRNTEAFF. In DNA form, the CDR3 reads TGTGCCAGCATTAGGGGGGGACGGAACACTGAAGCTTTCTTT.

The chain carries TRBV27 and TRBJ1-6; D may be TRBD1 (6 bases). V lost 6 bases and J lost 0, with 12 bases in between. The CDR3 has 16 amino acids. Germline loops: CDR1 MNHEY, CDR2 SMNVEV (reference sequence). The CDR3 here is CASSLTGLSYNSPLHF. The CDR3 DNA reads as TGTGCCAGCAGCTTAACAGGGCTCTCCTATAATTCACCCCTCCACTTT.

This chain connects TRBV6-1 to TRBJ2-7, with TRBD1 identical over 10 bases. CDR3 size: 16 residues. Germline-derived CDR1 and CDR2 are MNHNS and SASEGT. V dropped 3 bases and J dropped 2; count of bases not matched to a gene: 7. The CDR3, as DNA: TGTGCCAGCAGTGAGTGGGACAGGGGATACCCCTACGAGCAGTACTTC. It encodes CASSEWDRGYPYEQYF.

This chain connects TRBV10-1 to TRBJ2-2; 8 nucleotides align to TRBD2. V trimming: 3 bases; J trimming: 7 bases; junction bases outside the gene matches: 10. Germline V gene data show CDR1 as WNHNN and CDR2 as SYGVQD (reference sequence). CDR3 size: 16 residues. The CDR3 spells CASSDGGGSEGGELFF. In nucleotides, the CDR3 is TGCGCCAGCAGTGACGGCGGGGGGTCCGAGGGCGGGGAGCTGTTTTTT.

This chain joins TRBV5-1 and TRBJ2-3; 12 bases align to TRBD2. The length of the CDR3 is 17 residues. The V segment lost 1 base and the J segment 3 bases; nucleotides outside the gene matches: 6. Germline assignment: CDR1 SGHRS and CDR2 YFSETQ. CDR3 residues: CASSLSTGTSGTDTQYF. Written as DNA, the CDR3 is TGCGCCAGCAGCTTGAGTACCGGGACTAGCGGGACAGATACGCAGTATTTT.

This clone has just one count. The chain couples TRBV15 to TRBJ1-3, with 7 bases fitting TRBD1. In germline, CDR1 is LNHNV, CDR2 YYDKDF (reference sequence). The CDR3 runs 15 residues. V lost 4 bases and J lost 6; bases outside the gene matches: 9. CDR3 sequence (DNA): TGTGCCACCAGCAAAGAGGGGGCGCCCCCAAACACCATATATTTT. It encodes CATSKEGAPPNTIYF.

The J gene is TRBJ2-7, the V gene TRBV3-1 (or the pseudogene TRBV3-2); the match to TRBD2 covers 8 bases. Germline V gene data show CDR1 as LGHDT and CDR2 as YNNKEL (reference sequence). The CDR3 has 16 amino acids. V shed 4 bases and J 4 bases; nucleotides not matched to a gene: 12. CDR3 amino acids: CASSPWLGGGKYEQYF. The CDR3 DNA sequence: TGTGCCAGCAGCCCCTGGTTGGGCGGGGGGAAATACGAGCAGTACTTC.